This T cell receptor (beta chain) was sequenced during a study of immune reconstitution after stem cell transplant in scleroderma (dated by TCRdb to 2017 to 2019). CDR1 is given as SGHTA and CDR2 as FQGNSA, both from the germline V gene. Cut back by 6 bases and 6 bases, the V and J ends lie 15 bases apart. Its CDR3 holds 14 amino acids, cysteine through phenylalanine. The sequence is cut down to CDR3 DNA, 42 bases in frame from base 1. Library preparation used RT-PCR. The sample was run on an Illumina MiSeq. TCRdb itself trimmed the public reads at Q25 with fastp, ran MiXCR and retained productive beta chains. When rows share a CDR3 protein, they turn into one entry using the most common DNA and genes. The sample table lists 6,000 or so distinct CDR3 sequences, roughly 8% of them with a count of one. The top ten constitute about 9.4% of the sample. This clonotype is characterized as medium-sized (0.01 to 0.1%). Its binding antigen is unknown. No base quality values were provided; no much bigger clone lies one nucleotide off.

Sample acquisition took place before or after autologous hematopoietic stem cell transplantation (not recorded which). The sequence came from a male donor with systemic sclerosis. The rearranged chain carries TRBV7-2 and TRBJ1-5, with a tentative D gene TRBD1 over 5 matching bases. The nucleotide sequence reads TGTGCCAGCAGTCATGATACAGGTTTTCAGCCCCAGCATTTT. This gives the protein CASSHDTGFQPQHF.